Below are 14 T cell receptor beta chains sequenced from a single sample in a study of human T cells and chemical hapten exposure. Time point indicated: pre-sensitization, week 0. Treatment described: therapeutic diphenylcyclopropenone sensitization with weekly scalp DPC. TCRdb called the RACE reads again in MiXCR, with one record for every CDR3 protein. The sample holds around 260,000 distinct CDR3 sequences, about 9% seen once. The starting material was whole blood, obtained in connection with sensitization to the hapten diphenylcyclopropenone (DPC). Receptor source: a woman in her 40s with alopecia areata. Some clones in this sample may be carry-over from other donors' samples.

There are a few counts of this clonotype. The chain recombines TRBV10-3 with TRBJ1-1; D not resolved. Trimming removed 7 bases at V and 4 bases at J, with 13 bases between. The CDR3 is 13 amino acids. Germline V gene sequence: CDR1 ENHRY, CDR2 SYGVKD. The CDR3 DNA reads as TGTGCCATCACCGGCCGGCAGTTCACTGAAGCTTTCTTT. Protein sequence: CAITGRQFTEAFF.

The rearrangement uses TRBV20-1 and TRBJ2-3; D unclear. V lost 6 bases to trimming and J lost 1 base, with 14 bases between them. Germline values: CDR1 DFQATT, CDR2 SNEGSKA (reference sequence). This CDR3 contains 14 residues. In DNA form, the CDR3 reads TGCAGTGCCTTCGGACCTGTAGGCACAGATACGCAGTATTTT. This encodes CSAFGPVGTDTQYF.

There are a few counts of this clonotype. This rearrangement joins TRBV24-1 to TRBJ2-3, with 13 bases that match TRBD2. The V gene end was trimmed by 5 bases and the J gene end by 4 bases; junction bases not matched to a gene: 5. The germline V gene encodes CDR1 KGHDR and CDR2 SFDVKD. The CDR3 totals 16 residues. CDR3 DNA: TGTGCCACCAGTGGCTCCGGACTAGCGGGGGCAGATACGCAGTATTTT. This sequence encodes CATSGSGLAGADTQYF.

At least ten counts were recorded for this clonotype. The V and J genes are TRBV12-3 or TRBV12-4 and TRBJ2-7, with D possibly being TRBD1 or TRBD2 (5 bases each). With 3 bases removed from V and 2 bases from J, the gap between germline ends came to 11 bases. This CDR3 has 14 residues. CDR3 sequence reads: CASSLAGTTYEQYF. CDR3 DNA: TGTGCCAGCAGTTTGGCAGGGACGACCTACGAGCAGTACTTC.

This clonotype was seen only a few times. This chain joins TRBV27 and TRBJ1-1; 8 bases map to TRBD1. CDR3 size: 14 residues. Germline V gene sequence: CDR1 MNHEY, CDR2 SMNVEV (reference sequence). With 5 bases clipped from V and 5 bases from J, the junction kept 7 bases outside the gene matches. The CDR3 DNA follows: TGTGCCAGCAGTACACGACAGGGGAGAACTGAAGCTTTCTTT. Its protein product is CASSTRQGRTEAFF.

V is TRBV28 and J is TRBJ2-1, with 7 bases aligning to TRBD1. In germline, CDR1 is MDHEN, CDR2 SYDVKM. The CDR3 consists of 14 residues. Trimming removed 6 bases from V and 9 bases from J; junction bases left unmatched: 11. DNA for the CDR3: TGTGCCAGCAGCGGGACAGAGCGAGGGCGTGAGCAGTTCTTC. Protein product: CASSGTERGREQFF.

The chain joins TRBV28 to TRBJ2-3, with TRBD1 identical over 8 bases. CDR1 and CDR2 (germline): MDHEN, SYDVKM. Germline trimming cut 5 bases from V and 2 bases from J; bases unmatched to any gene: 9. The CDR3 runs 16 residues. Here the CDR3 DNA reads TGTGCCAGCAGTCCCCGGACAGGGACCCTCACAGATACGCAGTATTTT. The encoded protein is CASSPRTGTLTDTQYF.

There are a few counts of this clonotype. CDR3 amino acids: CSGEGGPGELFF. CDR3 bases: TGCAGTGGTGAAGGGGGCCCGGGGGAGCTGTTTTTT. V and J are TRBV20-1 and TRBJ2-2; TRBD1 matches at 7 bases. This CDR3 is built from 12 residues. The germline gives CDR1 DFQATT, CDR2 SNEGSKA (reference sequence). The trim removed 7 bases at V and 8 bases at J, leaving 7 bases unmatched.

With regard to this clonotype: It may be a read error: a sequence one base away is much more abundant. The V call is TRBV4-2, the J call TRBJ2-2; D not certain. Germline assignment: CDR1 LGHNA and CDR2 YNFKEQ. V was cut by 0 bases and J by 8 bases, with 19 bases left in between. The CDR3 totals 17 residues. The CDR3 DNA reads TGTGCCAGCAGCCAAGAGGCGGAAGGGCCCAGAATAGGGGAGCTGTTTTTT. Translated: CASSQEAEGPRIGELFF.

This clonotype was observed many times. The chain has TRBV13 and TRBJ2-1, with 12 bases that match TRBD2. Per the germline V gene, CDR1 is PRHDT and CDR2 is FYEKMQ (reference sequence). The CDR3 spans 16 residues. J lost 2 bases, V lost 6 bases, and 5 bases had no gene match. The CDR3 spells CASSYSSGRAYNEQFF. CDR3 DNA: TGTGCCAGCAGTTACTCTAGCGGGAGGGCCTACAATGAGCAGTTCTTC.

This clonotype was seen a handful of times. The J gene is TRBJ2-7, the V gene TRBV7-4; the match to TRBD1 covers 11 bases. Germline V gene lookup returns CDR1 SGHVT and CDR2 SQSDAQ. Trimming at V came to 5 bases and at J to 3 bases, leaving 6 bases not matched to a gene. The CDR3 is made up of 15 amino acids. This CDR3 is CASSNIGTGGYEQYF. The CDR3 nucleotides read TGTGCCAGCAGCAACATCGGGACAGGGGGCTACGAGCAGTACTTC.

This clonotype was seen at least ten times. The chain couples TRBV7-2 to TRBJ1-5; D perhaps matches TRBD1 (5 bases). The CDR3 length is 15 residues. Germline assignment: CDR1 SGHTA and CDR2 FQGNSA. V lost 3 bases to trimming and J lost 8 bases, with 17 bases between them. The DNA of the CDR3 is TGTGCCAGCAGCTTCCGGGACGGAGGTGTGGAGCCCCAGCATTTT. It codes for CASSFRDGGVEPQHF.

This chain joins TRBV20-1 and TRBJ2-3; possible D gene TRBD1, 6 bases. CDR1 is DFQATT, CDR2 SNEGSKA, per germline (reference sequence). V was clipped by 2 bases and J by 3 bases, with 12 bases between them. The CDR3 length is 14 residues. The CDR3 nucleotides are TGCAGTGCTAGACAAACAGGGTTAACAGATACGCAGTATTTT. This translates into CSARQTGLTDTQYF.

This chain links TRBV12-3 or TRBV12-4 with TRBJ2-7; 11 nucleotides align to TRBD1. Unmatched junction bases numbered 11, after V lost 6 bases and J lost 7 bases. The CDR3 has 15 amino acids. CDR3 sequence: CASSHTGTGGYEQYF. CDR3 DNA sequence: TGTGCCAGCAGCCACACCGGGACAGGGGGATATGAGCAGTACTTC.